This TCR beta chain was identified in a study of beta chain features in type 1 diabetes. A single heparinised draw of 95 to 150 mL on average was taken per donor. Study findings and constraints: Moderately but significantly shorter TCRB CDR3s were found in Type 1 diabetes patients in all four CD4+ subsets. More deletions and fewer insertions at VDJ junctions were found in patients with type 1 diabetes. Any HLA effect on TCRB rearrangement was left unresolved by small sub-analyses. Among patients, naive, central memory and Treg TCRB repertoires appeared more similar than among healthy donors.

Expressed TCRB transcripts were sequenced, since all the RNA that had been isolated was reverse transcribed. Clones were read by immunoSEQ multiplex PCR, and TCRdb kept only the in-frame ones, dropping some. Of around 25,000 clones in the sample, more than 65% were seen once. Of note for this clone: The antigen is not known.

The specimen was stem cell memory CD4+ T cells from blood. This sequence was found in a woman in her thirties or forties with type 1 diabetes.

The CDR3 coding sequence is TGTGCCAGTAGTATAGCCCACGGGTCAGAGACCCAGTACTTC. This gives the protein CASSIAHGSETQYF. The chain carries TRBV19 and TRBJ2-5, with D unclear. The length of the CDR3 is 14 residues. V shed 1 base and J shed 4 bases, with 10 bases lying between them. Looked up from germline, CDR1 is LNHDA and CDR2 is SQIVND (reference sequence).